Included here is one T cell receptor (beta chain) sequence, with context. Only in-frame clones appear in the TCRdb table, and some are missing; sequencing was by immunoSEQ multiplex PCR. The sample includes approximately 92,000 clones, around 96% of them seen just once. The data originate from a study of technical replicates of blood from a handful of donors. The CDR3 contains 18 residues. Germline CDR1 is SGDLS and CDR2 is YYNGEE. Unmatched junction bases numbered 14, after V lost 0 bases and J lost 5 bases. This chain uses TRBV9 with TRBJ2-5; 9 bases are shared with TRBD2. The sequence was collected from a human donor in good health. Sequencing was carried out using T cells isolated from PBMCs. CDR3 loop: CASSVVFLREGLGETQYF. The CDR3 DNA sequence: TGTGCCAGCAGCGTAGTGTTTTTGCGGGAGGGCCTTGGGGAGACCCAGTACTTC.